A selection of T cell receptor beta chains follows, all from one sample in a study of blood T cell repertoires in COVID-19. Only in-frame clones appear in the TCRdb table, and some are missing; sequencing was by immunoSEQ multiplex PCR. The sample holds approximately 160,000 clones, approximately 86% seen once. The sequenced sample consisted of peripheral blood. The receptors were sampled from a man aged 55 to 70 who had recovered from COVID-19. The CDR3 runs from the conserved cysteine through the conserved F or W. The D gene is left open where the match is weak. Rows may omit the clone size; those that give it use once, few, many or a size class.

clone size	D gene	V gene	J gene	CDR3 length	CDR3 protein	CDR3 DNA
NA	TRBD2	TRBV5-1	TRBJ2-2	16	CASNLAGAANTGELFF	TGCGCCAGCAACCTAGCGGGGGCCGCGAACACCGGGGAGCTGTTTTTT
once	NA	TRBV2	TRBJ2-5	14	CASRERTAQETQYF	TGTGCCAGCAGGGAACGGACAGCCCAAGAGACCCAGTACTTC
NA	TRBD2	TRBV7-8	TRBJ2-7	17	CASSATAPGLAGGKQYF	TGTGCCAGCAGCGCAACAGCTCCGGGACTAGCGGGGGGGAAGCAGTACTTC
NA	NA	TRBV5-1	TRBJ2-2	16	CASSLIGGQHTGELFF	TGCGCCAGCAGCTTGATCGGGGGGCAGCACACCGGGGAGCTGTTTTTT
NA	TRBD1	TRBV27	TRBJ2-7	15	CASSTQGQGGYEQYF	TGTGCCAGCAGCACCCAGGGACAGGGGGGCTACGAGCAGTACTTC
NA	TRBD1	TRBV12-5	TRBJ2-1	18	CASGLVPGPGGAYNEQFF	TGTGCTAGTGGTTTGGTACCCGGACCAGGGGGCGCGTACAATGAGCAGTTCTTC
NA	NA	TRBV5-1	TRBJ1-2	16	CASSSLRLDRIYGYTF	TGCGCCAGCAGCTCCTTACGCCTCGACAGAATCTATGGCTACACCTTC
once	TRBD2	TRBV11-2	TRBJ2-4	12	CASSTRRGGQYF	TGTGCCAGCAGCACGAGGCGGGGGGGGCAGTACTTC
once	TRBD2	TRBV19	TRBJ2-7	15	CASRIRGGFLYEQYF	TGTGCCAGTCGAATTCGCGGGGGATTTCTCTACGAGCAGTACTTC
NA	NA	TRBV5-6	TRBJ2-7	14	CASSFYQGFYEQYF	TGTGCCAGCAGCTTCTACCAGGGTTTCTACGAGCAGTACTTC
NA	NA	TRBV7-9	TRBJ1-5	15	CASSLGGVSNQPQHF	TGTGCCAGCAGCTTAGGGGGGGTTAGCAATCAGCCCCAGCATTTT
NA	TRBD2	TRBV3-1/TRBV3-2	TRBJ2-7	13	CASSTSGTYEQYF	TGTGCCAGCAGTACTAGCGGTACCTACGAGCAGTACTTC
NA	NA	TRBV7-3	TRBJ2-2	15	CASSLGRANTGELFF	TGTGCCAGCAGCTTAGGCAGGGCTAACACCGGGGAGCTGTTTTTT
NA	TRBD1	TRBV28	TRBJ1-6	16	CASSYGDRVYNSPLHF	TGTGCCAGCAGTTACGGCGACAGGGTCTATAATTCACCCCTCCACTTT
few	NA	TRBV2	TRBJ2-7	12	CASSGQLYEQYF	TGTGCCAGCAGTGGACAGTTATACGAGCAGTACTTC
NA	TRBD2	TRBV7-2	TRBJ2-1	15	CASSLEAGPYNEQFF	TGTGCCAGCAGCTTAGAAGCGGGGCCCTACAATGAGCAGTTCTTC
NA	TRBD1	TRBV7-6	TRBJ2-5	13	CASSNRGGETQYF	TGTGCCAGCTCGAACAGGGGCGGGGAGACCCAGTACTTC
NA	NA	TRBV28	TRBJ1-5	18	CASSRRPWEGRNNQPQHF	TGTGCCAGCAGCCGCAGACCCTGGGAGGGGAGGAACAATCAGCCCCAGCATTTT
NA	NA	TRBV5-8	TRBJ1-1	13	CASSFQVNTEAFF	TGTGCCAGCAGCTTCCAGGTGAACACTGAAGCTTTCTTT
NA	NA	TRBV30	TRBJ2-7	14	CAWTRQVPPYEQYF	TGTGCCTGGACCCGACAGGTCCCTCCCTACGAGCAGTACTTC
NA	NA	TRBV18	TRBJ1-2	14	CASSQNFRADGYTF	TGTGCCAGCTCTCAAAACTTCAGGGCGGACGGCTACACCTTC
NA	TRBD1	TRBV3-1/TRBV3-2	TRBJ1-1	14	CASWQSDRGTEAFF	TGTGCCAGCTGGCAGTCGGACAGGGGCACTGAAGCTTTCTTT
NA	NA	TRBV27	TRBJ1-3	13	CASSREVGNTIYF	TGTGCCAGCAGCCGCGAGGTTGGAAACACCATATATTTT
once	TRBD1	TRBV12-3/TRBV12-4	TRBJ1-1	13	CASSYRGRSEAFF	TGTGCCAGCAGTTACAGGGGCAGGTCTGAAGCTTTCTTT
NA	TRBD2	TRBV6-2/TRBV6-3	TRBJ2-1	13	CASSSIAGGEQFF	TGTGCCAGCAGTTCGATAGCGGGGGGCGAGCAGTTCTTC
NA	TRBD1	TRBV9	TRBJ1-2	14	CASSSHGQGQGYTF	TGTGCCAGCAGTTCACATGGACAGGGTCAAGGCTACACCTTC
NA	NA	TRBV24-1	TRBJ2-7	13	CATSISGGGEQYF	TGTGCCACCAGTATCTCGGGGGGCGGGGAGCAGTACTTC
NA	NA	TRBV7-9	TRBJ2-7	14	CASSLPGVLNEQYF	TGTGCCAGCAGCCTCCCGGGGGTCCTAAACGAGCAGTACTTC
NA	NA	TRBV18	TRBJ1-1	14	CASSREFTGSEAFF	TGTGCCAGCTCACGCGAGTTTACAGGGTCTGAAGCTTTCTTT
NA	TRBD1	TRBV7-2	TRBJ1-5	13	CASSQDRGQPQHF	TGTGCCAGCAGCCAAGACAGGGGGCAGCCCCAGCATTTT
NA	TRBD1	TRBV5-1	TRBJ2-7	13	CASSGTASYEQYF	TGCGCCAGCTCCGGGACAGCCTCCTACGAGCAGTACTTC
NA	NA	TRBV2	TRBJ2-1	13	CASITGADNEQFF	TGTGCCAGCATCACGGGAGCGGACAATGAGCAGTTCTTC